This T cell receptor (beta chain) is drawn from a study of beta chain features in type 1 diabetes. This CDR3 has 11 residues. The V end was cut by 1 base, the J end by 5 bases, with 5 bases between. Germline CDR1 DFQATT, CDR2 SNEGSKA (reference sequence). General study findings and limits: Possible PCR preference for shorter templates applied equally to patients and controls. Diminished insertions and augmented deletions at VDJ junctions characterized type 1 diabetes patients.

For this clone: Its specificity is not known. Other nucleotide sequences from this sample produce the same CDR3.

As every portion of the isolated RNA was reverse transcribed, the sequencing read expressed TCRB transcripts. Measured with immunoSEQ multiplex PCR; TCRdb has only the in-frame clones, and not every one. The sample records roughly 370,000 clones, more than 11% being singletons. Sequencing was done on a sample of naive CD4+ T cells from blood. This chain connects TRBV20-1 to TRBJ1-1; D ambiguous. This clonotype originated in a man aged 25 to 40 in good health. CDR3 in amino acids: CSARVGTEAFF. In DNA, the CDR3 is TGCAGTGCTAGAGTGGGGACTGAAGCTTTCTTT.